Below, 32 T cell receptor beta chains from the same sample are listed, as sequenced in a study of cytomegalovirus exposure and HLA in healthy donors. PCR was performed using 60 Vbeta and 13 Jbeta primers. TCRdb keeps only in-frame clones here, not all; method: immunoSEQ multiplex PCR. The data show about 120,000 clones, 60% to 85% seen once. Source material: PBMCs. Every receptor here comes from a woman between 35 and 50 years old in good health and CMV-seropositive.

The V gene is TRBV9, the J gene TRBJ2-7, with D possibly matching TRBD1 (6 bases). V was trimmed by 3 bases and J by 2 bases, leaving 9 bases between them. The CDR3 has 13 residues. Germline V gene sequence: CDR1 SGDLS, CDR2 YYNGEE. DNA for the CDR3: TGTGCCAGCAGCGGGACAGAGACCTACGAGCAGTACTTC. Protein product: CASSGTETYEQYF.

This chain connects TRBV5-5 to TRBJ2-1; no firm D call. The germline V and J ends were trimmed by 2 bases and 0 bases, with 12 bases remaining between them. The CDR3 contains 16 residues. Germline lookup yields CDR1 SGHKS and CDR2 YYEKEE (reference sequence). This CDR3 reads CASSLGAASSYNEQFF. In DNA, the CDR3 is TGTGCCAGCAGCTTAGGAGCCGCAAGCTCCTACAATGAGCAGTTCTTC.

This chain uses TRBV2 with TRBJ2-3; 13 positions agree with TRBD2. The germline gives CDR1 SNHLY, CDR2 FYNNEI. Losses at the gene ends were 6 bases for V and 4 bases for J; bases not matched to a gene: 4. The CDR3 is made up of 15 amino acids. The CDR3 here is CASRLTSGRSDTQYF. The CDR3 DNA is TGTGCCAGCAGGCTGACTAGCGGGAGGTCAGATACGCAGTATTTT.

The chain combines TRBV19 with TRBJ1-3; 7 positions agree with TRBD1. The CDR3 is made up of 17 amino acids. Germline V gene data show CDR1 as LNHDA and CDR2 as SQIVND (reference sequence). Unmatched junction bases numbered 6, after V lost 1 base and J lost 0 bases. The CDR3 DNA reads TGTGCCAGTAGTATAGCCCCGGGACAGATCTCTGGAAACACCATATATTTT. Its protein product is CASSIAPGQISGNTIYF. Complete variable domain (other parts from reference TRBV19 and TRBJ1-3): DGGITQSPKYLFRKEGQNVTLSCEQNLNHDAMYWYRQDPGQGLRLIYYSQIVNDFQKGDIAEGYSVSREKKESFPLTVTSAQKNPTAFYLCASSIAPGQISGNTIYFGEGSWLTVV.

A few counts support this clone. The CDR3 bases are TGCAGCGTTGAATTGCCAGGGTCTGAAAAACTGTTTTTT. Protein: CSVELPGSEKLFF. The chain couples TRBV29-1 to TRBJ1-4; a weak D match, TRBD1 (5 bases). The CDR3 covers 13 residues. The V and J ends lost 2 bases and 7 bases respectively, with 11 bases between them. Germline CDR1 reads SQVTM; CDR2 reads ANQGSEA.

The chain recombines TRBV27 with TRBJ1-1; 10 nucleotides align to TRBD1. The CDR3 contains 15 residues. V was pared by 6 bases and J by 4 bases, with 8 bases of the junction left unmatched. Germline V gene sequence: CDR1 MNHEY, CDR2 SMNVEV (reference sequence). CDR3 sequence reads: CASSGYGQGGTEAFF. CDR3 coding DNA: TGTGCCAGCAGCGGTTACGGACAGGGGGGCACTGAAGCTTTCTTT.

The chain recombines TRBV4-3 with TRBJ2-1, with 8 nucleotides matching TRBD1. Losses at the gene ends were 1 base for V and 1 base for J; bases not matched to a gene: 0. This CDR3 region has 15 residues. The germline V gene encodes CDR1 LGHNA and CDR2 YSLEER. CDR3 sequence reads: CASSQGTGSYNEQFF. The CDR3 DNA sequence: TGCGCCAGCAGCCAAGGGACAGGGTCCTACAATGAGCAGTTCTTC.

The J gene is TRBJ2-3, the V gene TRBV20-1; D gene uncertain. V was pared by 5 bases and J by 6 bases, with 9 bases between. From germline, CDR1 is DFQATT and CDR2 SNEGSKA (reference sequence). This CDR3 comprises 11 residues. The CDR3 DNA follows: TGCAGTGCTCCCCAGGTGGATACGCAGTATTTT. Its translation is CSAPQVDTQYF.

This clone came up a few times. Given the absence of the conserved phenylalanine or tryptophan at the CDR3 end, a read error is likely. No DNA is shown, since the ends of the CDR3 on it are uncertain; the CDR3 is the one TCRdb lists. The chain uses TRBV10-1 and TRBJ1-2; the DNA was not used to check the table's D call, TRBD1. Counting both end residues, the CDR3 totals 18 amino acids. Germline V CDR1 and CDR2: WNHNN, SYGVQD (reference sequence). CDR3 residues: CASTLNRGRPYMHFWGFG.

V usage is TRBV10-2 and J usage is TRBJ1-2; 10 nucleotides agree with TRBD1. Germline V CDR1 and CDR2: WSHSY, SAAADI. This CDR3 contains 14 residues. The ends lost 6 bases at V and 8 bases at J; junction bases unmatched: 9. DNA of the CDR3: TGCGCCAGCAGCCCCGGGACAGGGGTTGGGGGCTACACCTTC. Translated: CASSPGTGVGGYTF.

The genes are TRBV2 and TRBJ2-3; D not resolved. The ends were cut back, 7 bases at V and 4 bases at J, with 15 bases in the middle. The CDR3 is made up of 14 amino acids. From germline, CDR1 is SNHLY and CDR2 FYNNEI. The CDR3 here is CASNPSGRPDTQYF. In nucleotides, the CDR3 is TGTGCCAGCAACCCGTCGGGTAGGCCAGATACGCAGTATTTT.

The CDR3 DNA reads TGTGCCAGCAGTGAAGTCTTCTACACCGGGGAGCTGTTTTTT. It encodes CASSEVFYTGELFF. The gene calls are TRBV6-1 and TRBJ2-2; D is ambiguous. Between the trimmed V and J ends, which lost 1 base and 3 bases, there was a span of 6 bases. Germline-derived CDR1 and CDR2 are MNHNS and SASEGT. The CDR3 spans 14 residues.

This chain uses TRBV5-1 with TRBJ1-6, with 8 positions matching TRBD1. Germline CDR1 SGHRS, CDR2 YFSETQ. Trimming took 3 bases from V and 8 from J; bases not matched to a gene: 10. CDR3 length equals 16 residues. The CDR3 here is CASSSGPDRGDSPLHF. The CDR3 coding sequence is TGCGCCAGCAGCTCCGGTCCAGACAGGGGCGATTCACCCCTCCACTTT. The full variable domain, with the rest looked up from reference TRBV5-1 and TRBJ1-6, is KAGVTQTPRYLIKTRGQQVTLSCSPISGHRSVSWYQQTPGQGLQFLFEYFSETQRNKGNFPGRFSGRQFSNSRSEMNVSTLELGDSALYLCASSSGPDRGDSPLHFGNGTRLTVT.

The rearrangement links TRBV6-1 to TRBJ1-2, with D possibly being TRBD1 (6 bases). The ends were cut back, 9 bases at V and 2 bases at J, with 13 bases in the middle. The CDR3 totals 13 residues. Germline-derived CDR1 and CDR2 are MNHNS and SASEGT. CDR3 DNA sequence: TGTGCCAGTCGTTGGGGGGGCAACTATGGCTACACCTTC. Protein product: CASRWGGNYGYTF.

The V gene is TRBV19, the J gene TRBJ2-7; D possibly corresponds to TRBD2 (5 bases). This CDR3 region has 15 residues. Germline CDR1 is LNHDA and CDR2 is SQIVND (reference sequence). Trimming took off 5 bases at V and 3 bases at J, with 17 bases between the two ends. Written as DNA, the CDR3 is TGTGCCAGTAGTCCCGAGAGGGAAGGTAACTACGAGCAGTACTTC. The encoded protein is CASSPEREGNYEQYF.

The rearrangement joins TRBV7-9 to TRBJ1-6; D is perhaps TRBD1 (6 bases). Germline V gene data show CDR1 as SEHNR and CDR2 as FQNEAQ (reference sequence). The CDR3 extends over 16 amino acids. Trimming left V 2 bases short and J 3 bases short, with 11 bases between. In nucleotides, the CDR3 is TGTGCCAGCAGCTTATCCGCAGGGGACTATAATTCACCCCTCCACTTT. Amino acids: CASSLSAGDYNSPLHF.

The chain uses TRBV14 and TRBJ1-6; the D is unclear. The CDR3 covers 11 residues. V was trimmed by 1 base and J by 14 bases, leaving 6 bases between them. CDR1 SGHDN and CDR2 FVKESK come from the germline V gene. In DNA, the CDR3 is TGTGCCAGCAGCCAAGGACTTACCCTCCACTTT. It encodes CASSQGLTLHF.

V is TRBV7-2 and J is TRBJ2-7; D perhaps matches TRBD2 (5 bases). This CDR3 region has 14 residues. V was trimmed by 0 bases and J by 3 bases, leaving 9 bases between them. Germline CDR1 and CDR2: SGHTA and FQGNSA. The CDR3 spells CASSLALANYEQYF. CDR3 in DNA: TGTGCCAGCAGCTTAGCCCTAGCTAACTACGAGCAGTACTTC.

The CDR3 nucleotides are TGTGCCAGCAGCGCGGACAGGGGGCTATATGAAGCTTTCTTT. This gives the protein CASSADRGLYEAFF. This chain uses TRBV4-2 with TRBJ1-1, with 11 bases lining up with TRBD1. The CDR3 is 14 amino acids. The V segment lost 5 bases and the J segment 7 bases; nucleotides outside the gene matches: 6. Per germline, CDR1 LGHNA and CDR2 YNFKEQ.

This clone was seen more than once but under ten times. The chain carries TRBV5-6 and TRBJ2-7; weak D call: TRBD1 (6 bases). CDR3 length: 14 amino acids. Germline V CDR1 and CDR2: SGHDT, YYEEEE. Trimming took off 0 bases at V and 6 bases at J, with 13 bases between the two ends. The CDR3 protein is CASSLATGSLEQYF. The DNA of the CDR3 is TGTGCCAGCAGCTTGGCCACAGGGTCCCTCGAGCAGTACTTC.

The genes are TRBV6-1 and TRBJ2-2; possible D gene TRBD1, 5 bases. CDR3 size: 15 residues. From germline, CDR1 is MNHNS and CDR2 SASEGT. V shed 2 bases and J shed 6 bases, with 13 bases lying between them. CDR3 amino acids: CASSEMSWGSGELFF. The CDR3 DNA reads as TGTGCCAGCAGTGAAATGTCCTGGGGCTCCGGGGAGCTGTTTTTT.

This clone is a singleton in its sample. The J gene is TRBJ2-7, the V gene TRBV9; D is possibly TRBD2 (7 bases). V gave up 4 bases and J gave up 2 bases, with 13 bases separating them. The CDR3 runs to 14 residues. Looked up from germline, CDR1 is SGDLS and CDR2 is YYNGEE. In DNA form, the CDR3 reads TGTGCCAGCAGCAGGGGGGGCAGTACCTACGAGCAGTACTTC. It translates to CASSRGGSTYEQYF.

This chain connects TRBV4-1 to TRBJ1-5, with 9 positions matching TRBD1. Germline values: CDR1 MGHRA, CDR2 YSYEKL. Germline trimming cut 5 bases from V and 3 bases from J; bases unmatched to any gene: 8. The CDR3 has 16 amino acids. CDR3 sequence reads: CASSSTQGALNQPQHF. Here the CDR3 DNA reads TGCGCCAGCAGCTCCACACAGGGGGCCCTCAATCAGCCCCAGCATTTT.

The V gene is TRBV6-1, the J gene TRBJ2-5, with D tentatively TRBD1 (6 bases). With 1 base removed from V and 11 bases from J, the gap between germline ends came to 29 bases. Per the germline V gene, CDR1 is MNHNS and CDR2 is SASEGT. CDR3 length: 18 residues. As DNA, the CDR3 is TGTGCCAGCAGTGAAGTCTCGGATTTGGTTCAGGGGAGACGAGAGCAGTACTTC. Its translation is CASSEVSDLVQGRREQYF.

This clone was detected only once. J is TRBJ2-5 and V is TRBV6-5, with 7 nucleotides matching TRBD1. After removal of 6 bases from V and 5 bases from J, the junction contained 9 bases not matched to a gene. Germline V gene lookup returns CDR1 MNHEY and CDR2 SVGAGI. The CDR3 runs to 14 residues. The CDR3 loop reads CASRESGRGETQYF. DNA of the CDR3: TGTGCCAGCAGGGAGAGCGGCAGGGGGGAGACCCAGTACTTC.

The chain joins TRBV4-1 to TRBJ2-7; perhaps TRBD1 as D (6 bases). V lost 3 bases and J 1 base, leaving 13 bases between the germline ends. Germline V CDR1 and CDR2: MGHRA, YSYEKL. The CDR3 is 15 amino acids. The CDR3 DNA sequence: TGCGCCAGCAGCCATCGGGACACACGATCCTACGAGCAGTACTTC. This translates into CASSHRDTRSYEQYF.

This chain uses TRBV30 with TRBJ2-7; D not resolved. The CDR3 spans 12 residues. The V gene lost 0 bases and the J gene lost 12 bases, with 15 bases spanning the gap. The germline gives CDR1 GTSNPN, CDR2 SVGIG (reference sequence). CDR3 residues: CAWSVIGSHRYF. For the CDR3, the DNA is TGTGCCTGGAGTGTAATCGGGTCCCACCGGTACTTC. Looking up the rest from reference TRBV30 and TRBJ2-7 gives the full variable domain: SQTIHQWPATLVQPVGSPLSLECTVEGTSNPNLYWYRQAAGRGLQLLFYSVGIGQISSEVPQNLSASRPQDRQFILSSKKLLLSDSGFYLCAWSVIGSHRYFGPGTRLTVT.

V is TRBV5-6 and J is TRBJ1-4; D unresolved. Deletions cut 4 bases from V and 0 bases from J, with 16 bases between. This CDR3 is built from 17 residues. Germline lookup yields CDR1 SGHDT and CDR2 YYEEEE. The CDR3 DNA reads TGTGCCAGCAGCCCCTGGTTGCGGGATGCAACTAATGAAAAACTGTTTTTT. It yields the protein CASSPWLRDATNEKLFF. The full variable domain, with the rest looked up from reference TRBV5-6 and TRBJ1-4, is DAGVTQSPTHLIKTRGQQVTLRCSPKSGHDTVSWYQQALGQGPQFIFQYYEEEERQRGNFPDRFSGHQFPNYSSELNVNALLLGDSALYLCASSPWLRDATNEKLFFGSGTQLSVL.

A single count supports this clone. The chain links TRBV7-2 to TRBJ1-4; 8 bases match TRBD1. The CDR3 runs 15 residues. Unmatched junction bases numbered 7, after V lost 5 bases and J lost 5 bases. The germline V gene encodes CDR1 SGHTA and CDR2 FQGNSA. The CDR3 here is CASSRTGQGNEKLFF. The CDR3 nucleotides are TGTGCCAGCAGCAGGACAGGGCAGGGAAATGAAAAACTGTTTTTT.

The rearrangement joins TRBV19 to TRBJ2-5, with 7 positions matching TRBD1. V gave up 2 bases and J gave up 7 bases; unmatched junction bases: 16. The CDR3 is 17 amino acids. Germline loops: CDR1 LNHDA, CDR2 SQIVND (reference sequence). Here the CDR3 DNA reads TGTGCCAGTAGTATAAACGGACAGGCCCCCTTAGGGGCGACCCAGTACTTC. Residues: CASSINGQAPLGATQYF.

This clone has only one observation. The chain joins TRBV5-6 to TRBJ2-5; D may be TRBD1 (6 bases). Germline-derived CDR1 and CDR2 are SGHDT and YYEEEE. The CDR3 is 15 residues long. V lost 0 bases to trimming and J lost 5 bases, with 14 bases between them. The chain's CDR3 is CASSLARGSRETQYF. DNA of the CDR3: TGTGCCAGCAGCTTGGCGAGGGGGTCGAGGGAGACCCAGTACTTC.

V gene TRBV4-1 combines with J gene TRBJ2-7; no reliable D call. This CDR3 spans 15 amino acids. Trimming cost V 4 bases and J 0 bases, with 13 bases left between them. The V gene's germline CDR1 is MGHRA and CDR2 YSYEKL. CDR3: CASSPRSGYSYEQYF. The CDR3 coding sequence is TGCGCCAGCAGCCCTCGCTCAGGCTACTCCTACGAGCAGTACTTC.